Each of the 22 T cell receptor beta chains below was sequenced from the same sample in a study of Graves' ophthalmopathy and Graves' hyperthyroidism. Transcripts of RNA were the source for amplifying TCR beta CDR3 regions. HTBI-primed RT-PCR formed the first round, and a multiplex PCR formed the second. MiXCR, run by TCRdb on the multiplex PCR reads, gives a single entry per CDR3 protein. Seen here are some 410,000 distinct CDR3 sequences, more than 20% observed once, and the top ten hold approximately 3.2%. The sequenced sample was peripheral blood. These receptors originate from a woman between 18 and 30 years old with stable Graves' hyperthyroidism.

There are many counts of this clonotype. The chain combines TRBV6-5 with TRBJ1-5; 9 nucleotides agree with TRBD1. Germline assignment: CDR1 MNHEY and CDR2 SVGAGI. CDR3 length equals 19 residues. V was clipped by 5 bases and J by 1 base; unmatched bases: 15. CDR3 nucleotides: TGTGCCAGCAGTCACCCAATTGAACAGGGGGCTATAAGCAATCAGCCCCAGCATTTT. The encoded protein is CASSHPIEQGAISNQPQHF.

This clonotype was seen at least ten times. The J gene is TRBJ1-5, the V gene TRBV6-5; D is unresolved. The CDR3 is 16 amino acids. Deletions cut 2 bases from V and 7 bases from J, with 18 bases between. Germline CDR1 and CDR2: MNHEY and SVGAGI. CDR3 bases: TGTGCCAGCAGTTACGGAACAGTCGCTGGGAAGCAGCCCCAGCATTTT. Its translation is CASSYGTVAGKQPQHF.

This clonotype was observed many times. The chain is built from TRBV6-1 and TRBJ1-5; D remains unclear. The CDR3 runs 13 residues. The germline V and J ends were trimmed by 6 bases and 1 base, with 7 bases remaining between them. The germline CDR1 and CDR2 sequences are MNHNS and SASEGT. Here the CDR3 reads CASRKDSNQPQHF. The CDR3 nucleotides are TGTGCCAGCAGAAAAGACAGCAATCAGCCCCAGCATTTT.

This clonotype was observed a handful of times. The V and J genes are TRBV5-6 and TRBJ2-7; 10 bases fit TRBD1. The trim removed 1 base at V and 5 bases at J, leaving 3 bases unmatched. This CDR3 region has 14 residues. Germline V gene lookup returns CDR1 SGHDT and CDR2 YYEEEE. This CDR3 is CASSLTGQGNEQYF. The CDR3 DNA follows: TGTGCCAGCAGCTTGACGGGACAGGGGAACGAGCAGTACTTC.

This chain joins TRBV4-1 and TRBJ2-7, with D tentatively TRBD2 (6 bases). The germline V and J ends were trimmed by 4 bases and 12 bases, with 19 bases remaining between them. Germline assignment: CDR1 MGHRA and CDR2 YSYEKL. The CDR3 extends over 13 amino acids. The CDR3 loop is CASSPGFGLIAYF. CDR3 DNA sequence: TGCGCCAGCAGCCCCGGGTTTGGACTAATTGCGTACTTC.

This clonotype was detected many times. The chain is built from TRBV10-3 and TRBJ2-7, with 7 nucleotides matching TRBD1. V lost 0 bases to trimming and J lost 2 bases; unmatched junction nucleotides: 7. Germline V gene data show CDR1 as ENHRY and CDR2 as SYGVKD. This CDR3 is 16 amino acids long. The CDR3 reads CAISESTRTGAYEQYF. The CDR3 nucleotides read TGTGCCATCAGTGAGTCGACCAGGACAGGAGCCTACGAGCAGTACTTC.

Note on this clonotype: No conserved phenylalanine or tryptophan is present at the end of the CDR3, so a read error is the likely explanation. This chain connects TRBV4-3 to TRBJ1-1; possible D gene TRBD1, 5 bases. CDR3 length equals 14 residues. The germline CDR1 and CDR2 sequences are LGHNA and YSLEER. Trimming pared 5 bases from V and 4 bases from J, leaving 14 bases between. In DNA form, the CDR3 reads TGCGCCAGCAGCTTAGCGGGGGGGGTCACTGAAGCTTTCTAT. It codes for CASSLAGGVTEAFY.

The rearrangement joins TRBV20-1 to TRBJ1-1; D is unclear. The germline V gene has CDR1 DFQATT and CDR2 SNEGSKA (reference sequence). V was trimmed by 5 bases and J by 2 bases, leaving 12 bases between them. CDR3 length: 13 amino acids. CDR3 residues: CSAGSRFNTEAFF. The CDR3 DNA reads TGCAGTGCTGGGTCCAGATTTAACACTGAAGCTTTCTTT.

This clonotype was counted only a few times. This chain uses TRBV20-1 with TRBJ2-2, with TRBD2 identical over 8 bases. The CDR3 has 15 amino acids. With 0 bases clipped from V and 3 bases from J, the junction kept 3 bases outside the gene matches. Germline CDR1 DFQATT, CDR2 SNEGSKA (reference sequence). DNA of the CDR3: TGCAGTGCTAGAGAACTAGCGGAGCACACCGGGGAGCTGTTTTTT. Amino acids: CSARELAEHTGELFF.

Many counts were recorded for this clonotype. This sequence joins TRBV7-2 and TRBJ1-2; a possible D gene is TRBD1 (6 bases). CDR1 is SGHTA and CDR2 is FQGNSA in the germline V gene. The CDR3 covers 14 residues. Trimming took 3 bases from V and 8 from J, leaving 16 bases between them. This CDR3 reads CASSLGGQSIGYTF. For the CDR3, the DNA is TGTGCCAGCAGCTTGGGAGGACAGTCCATCGGCTACACCTTC.

As for this clonotype: A read error may explain this, as a much larger clone is one base away. The J gene is TRBJ2-7, the V gene TRBV18; 7 positions match TRBD1. Germline CDR1 reads KGHSH; CDR2 reads LQKENI. The CDR3 extends over 14 amino acids. This CDR3 reads CASSPMTGHYELYF. The CDR3 nucleotides are TGTGCCAGCTCACCCATGACAGGGCACTACGAGCTGTACTTC.

This clonotype appeared many times. The V gene is TRBV6-1, the J gene TRBJ1-1; 8 bases are a match to TRBD1. The CDR3 consists of 17 residues. The germline CDR1 and CDR2 sequences are MNHNS and SASEGT. V shed 5 bases, J shed 3 bases, and the junction held 14 bases outside the gene matches. The CDR3 sequence is CASSQTQGVGGDTEAFF. DNA of the CDR3: TGTGCCAGCAGTCAAACACAGGGGGTCGGTGGGGACACTGAAGCTTTCTTT.

There are many counts of this clonotype. V and J are TRBV6-5 and TRBJ1-2, with D perhaps matching TRBD1 (5 bases). This CDR3 comprises 16 residues. Germline CDR1 MNHEY, CDR2 SVGAGI. With 3 bases removed from V and 5 bases from J, the gap between germline ends came to 19 bases. CDR3 bases: TGTGCCAGCAGTTATACTTCGGGGGGGACTGTATATGGCTACACCTTC. As protein: CASSYTSGGTVYGYTF.

V usage is TRBV20-1 and J usage is TRBJ2-7; D is possibly TRBD2 (6 bases). Trimming left V 2 bases short and J 6 bases short, with 14 bases between. Germline loops: CDR1 DFQATT, CDR2 SNEGSKA (reference sequence). This CDR3 is 13 amino acids long. CDR3 protein: CSARKAGFTEQYF. In DNA form, the CDR3 reads TGCAGTGCTAGAAAAGCGGGTTTTACCGAGCAGTACTTC.

This clonotype was counted ten times or more. V gene TRBV6-5 combines with J gene TRBJ1-3, with TRBD1 as a possible D gene (6 bases). Germline V gives CDR1 MNHEY, CDR2 SVGAGI. CDR3 length equals 14 residues. Trimming shortened V by 0 bases and J by 3 bases, and 6 bases separated the two germline ends. Here the CDR3 reads CASSYSGHGNTIYF. CDR3 nucleotide sequence: TGTGCCAGCAGTTACTCGGGACATGGAAACACCATATATTTT.

This rearrangement joins TRBV6-2 or TRBV6-3 to TRBJ1-5; unclear D gene. Germline-derived CDR1 and CDR2 are MNHEY and SVGEGT. The CDR3 is made up of 15 amino acids. Trimming took off 6 bases at V and 2 bases at J, with 14 bases between the two ends. CDR3 bases: TGTGCCAGCAGAAGAGGGAGTGAAGGCAATCAGCCCCAGCATTTT. Its protein product is CASRRGSEGNQPQHF.

This clonotype was seen repeatedly, ten times or more. The chain is built from TRBV6-1 and TRBJ2-6, with D tentatively TRBD2 (5 bases). CDR3 length equals 15 residues. V was shortened by 6 bases and J by 4 bases, with 13 bases between the two germline ends. The germline V gene has CDR1 MNHNS and CDR2 SASEGT. This chain's CDR3 is CASSPKAAGANVLTF. CDR3 DNA: TGTGCCAGCAGCCCGAAAGCGGCCGGGGCCAACGTCCTGACTTTC.

This clonotype was detected ten times or more. The gene calls are TRBV2 and TRBJ2-7, with 7 bases fitting TRBD2. The V gene end was trimmed by 4 bases and the J gene end by 0 bases; junction bases not matched to a gene: 6. Germline V gene sequence: CDR1 SNHLY, CDR2 FYNNEI. The CDR3 contains 15 residues. The CDR3 nucleotides are TGTGCCAGCAGTGGTCGGGAGGCCATCTCCTACGAGCAGTACTTC. It specifies CASSGREAISYEQYF.

This clonotype occurred many times. The chain recombines TRBV6-4 with TRBJ2-2; tentatively, D is TRBD2 (5 bases). V lost 6 bases and J lost 8, with 16 bases in between. The CDR3 covers 14 residues. The germline V gene has CDR1 MRHNA and CDR2 SNTAGT. Here the CDR3 reads CASSVDAGPGELFF. The CDR3 DNA reads as TGTGCCAGCAGCGTCGACGCGGGTCCAGGGGAGCTGTTTTTT.

This chain uses TRBV27 with TRBJ1-1; 10 positions agree with TRBD1. The length of the CDR3 is 14 residues. Germline V gene sequence: CDR1 MNHEY, CDR2 SMNVEV (reference sequence). The V segment lost 8 bases and the J segment 5 bases; nucleotides outside the gene matches: 8. The CDR3 region is CASSGQGRLTEAFF. CDR3 nucleotides: TGTGCCAGCTCGGGACAGGGGAGATTGACTGAAGCTTTCTTT.

This clonotype was seen ten or more times. The chain couples TRBV10-3 to TRBJ2-7, with 8 positions matching TRBD1. This CDR3 comprises 16 residues. From germline, CDR1 is ENHRY and CDR2 SYGVKD. Trimming at V came to 6 bases and at J to 7 bases, leaving 17 bases not matched to a gene. Written as DNA, the CDR3 is TGTGCCATCAGACCAACCGGACAGGGCGGAAAGGGGGAGCAGTACTTC. Its protein product is CAIRPTGQGGKGEQYF.

At least ten counts were recorded for this clonotype. The genes are TRBV6-5 and TRBJ2-5; D ambiguous. Germline lookup yields CDR1 MNHEY and CDR2 SVGAGI. Trimming left V 6 bases short and J 1 base short, with 12 bases between. The CDR3 has 14 amino acids. For the CDR3, the DNA is TGTGCCAGCAGAATGAATGACGGCCAAGAGACCCAGTACTTC. This translates into CASRMNDGQETQYF.